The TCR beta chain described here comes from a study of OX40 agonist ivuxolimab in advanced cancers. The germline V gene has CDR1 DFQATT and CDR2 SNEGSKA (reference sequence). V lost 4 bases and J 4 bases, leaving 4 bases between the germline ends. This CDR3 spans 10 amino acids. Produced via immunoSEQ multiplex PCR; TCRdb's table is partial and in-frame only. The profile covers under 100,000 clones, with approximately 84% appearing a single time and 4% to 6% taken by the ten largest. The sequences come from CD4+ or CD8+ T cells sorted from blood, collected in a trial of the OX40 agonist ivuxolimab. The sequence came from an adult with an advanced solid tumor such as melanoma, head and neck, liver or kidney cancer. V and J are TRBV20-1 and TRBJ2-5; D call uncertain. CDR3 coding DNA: TGCAGTGCTATGGGAGAGACCCAGTACTTC. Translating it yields CSAMGETQYF.